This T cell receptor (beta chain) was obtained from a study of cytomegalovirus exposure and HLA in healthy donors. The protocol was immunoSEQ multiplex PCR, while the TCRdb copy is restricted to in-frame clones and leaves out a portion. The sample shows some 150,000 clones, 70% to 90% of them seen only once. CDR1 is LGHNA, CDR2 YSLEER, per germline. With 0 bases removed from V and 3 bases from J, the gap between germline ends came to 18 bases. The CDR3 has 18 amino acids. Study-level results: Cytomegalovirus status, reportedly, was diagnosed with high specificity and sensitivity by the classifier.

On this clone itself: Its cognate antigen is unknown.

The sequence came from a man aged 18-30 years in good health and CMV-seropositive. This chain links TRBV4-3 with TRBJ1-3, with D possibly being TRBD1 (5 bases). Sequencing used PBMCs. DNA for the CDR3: TGCGCCAGCAGCCAAGACCCCGGCCAGGGAGGGATTGGAAACACCATATATTTT. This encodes CASSQDPGQGGIGNTIYF.